Shown below are 26 T cell receptor beta chains from a single sample sequenced in a study of blood T cell repertoires in COVID-19 (dated by TCRdb to 2018 to 2020). Library method: the immunoSEQ multiplex PCR assay. As stored in TCRdb, this immuneACCESS dataset retains in-frame rearrangements with V and J assigned. A fraction of the clones does not appear; measured against another copy, unresolved V genes explain less than half of the discrepancy, and the remainder lacks a known reason. The sample records tens of thousands of clones, about 80% of which are singletons. The top ten clones comprise roughly 19% of the sample. The sample consisted of peripheral blood. These receptors originate from a human donor in a cohort sampled during active COVID-19.

V is TRBV6-2 or TRBV6-3 and J is TRBJ1-1; D gene uncertain. Trimming cost V 2 bases and J 7 bases, with 5 bases left between them. Germline V CDR1 and CDR2: MNHEY, SVGEGT. This CDR3 contains 11 residues. The CDR3 sequence: CASSYRVEAFF. As DNA, the CDR3 is TGTGCCAGCAGTTACCGGGTTGAAGCTTTCTTT.

The chain combines TRBV5-1 with TRBJ2-7, with 13 bases fitting TRBD2. Unmatched junction bases numbered 16, after V lost 4 bases and J lost 3 bases. CDR3 length equals 19 residues. Germline V gene lookup returns CDR1 SGHRS and CDR2 YFSETQ. CDR3 sequence: CASSPYLTSGRAVIYEQYF. In nucleotides, the CDR3 is TGCGCCAGCAGCCCGTATTTAACTAGCGGGAGGGCCGTTATCTACGAGCAGTACTTC.

The rearrangement uses TRBV5-4 and TRBJ2-7; 10 positions match TRBD2. This CDR3 region has 16 residues. CDR1 is SGHNT and CDR2 is YYREEE in the germline V gene (reference sequence). V lost 6 bases to trimming and J lost 7 bases; unmatched junction nucleotides: 16. CDR3 loop: CASTSGTLAGVGEQYF. As DNA, the CDR3 is TGTGCCAGCACCAGTGGGACCCTAGCGGGAGTCGGGGAGCAGTACTTC. The variable domain in full, completed from reference TRBV5-4 and TRBJ2-7, reads ETGVTQSPTHLIKTRGQQVTLRCSSQSGHNTVSWYQQALGQGPQFIFQYYREEENGRGNFPPRFSGLQFPNYSSELNVNALELDDSALYLCASTSGTLAGVGEQYFGPGTRLTVT.

This sequence joins TRBV28 and TRBJ2-7, with TRBD2 matching 8 bases. This CDR3 contains 13 residues. Unmatched junction bases numbered 8, after V lost 10 bases and J lost 3 bases. Germline loops: CDR1 MDHEN, CDR2 SYDVKM. DNA of the CDR3: TGTGCCACCCGGACTAGCAGGAACTACGAGCAGTACTTC. It is translated as CATRTSRNYEQYF.

The chain combines TRBV7-6 with TRBJ1-1; 7 bases are shared with TRBD1. Germline-derived CDR1 and CDR2 are SGHVS and FNYEAQ. J was trimmed by 1 base and V by 6 bases; bases with no gene match: 5. The CDR3 is 14 residues long. The CDR3 is CASRQGQQNTEAFF. The CDR3 nucleotides are TGTGCCAGCAGGCAGGGACAGCAGAACACTGAAGCTTTCTTT. The whole variable domain, remainder taken from reference TRBV7-6 and TRBJ1-1, is GAGVSQSPRYKVTKRGQDVALRCDPISGHVSLYWYRQALGQGPEFLTYFNYEAQQDKSGLPNDRFSAERPEGSISTLTIQRTEQRDSAMYRCASRQGQQNTEAFFGQGTRLTVV.

The gene calls are TRBV7-2 and TRBJ2-3, with TRBD2 matching over 12 bases. The CDR3 is 16 residues long. After removal of 5 bases from V and 6 bases from J, the junction contained 9 bases not matched to a gene. Germline V gene lookup returns CDR1 SGHTA and CDR2 FQGNSA. The CDR3 is CASSLRTSGKADTQYF. DNA for the CDR3: TGTGCCAGCAGCCTCCGGACTAGCGGGAAGGCGGATACGCAGTATTTT.

The rearrangement joins TRBV4-2 to TRBJ1-1, with TRBD1 matching 7 bases. CDR1 is LGHNA and CDR2 is YNFKEQ in the germline V gene. Trimming at V came to 3 bases and at J to 4 bases, leaving 5 bases not matched to a gene. The CDR3 is 14 amino acids. The CDR3: CASSQLDRSTEAFF. CDR3 coding DNA: TGTGCCAGCAGCCAGTTGGACAGGAGCACTGAAGCTTTCTTT.

The genes are TRBV4-2 and TRBJ1-3, with D possibly TRBD1 on 5 matching bases. The CDR3 runs to 17 residues. Trimming stripped 0 bases from V and 0 bases from J, with 12 bases between. Germline CDR1 and CDR2: LGHNA and YNFKEQ. The CDR3 coding sequence is TGTGCCAGCAGCCAAGATTTCGGGGGGTACTCTGGAAACACCATATATTTT. It is translated as CASSQDFGGYSGNTIYF.

The chain joins TRBV11-3 to TRBJ2-2; 7 bases align to TRBD1. Germline V gene lookup returns CDR1 SGHNT and CDR2 YENEEA. With 5 bases clipped from V and 6 bases from J, the junction kept 3 bases outside the gene matches. The CDR3 contains 13 residues. The CDR3 is CASSLTGAGELFF. CDR3 bases: TGTGCCAGCAGCCTTACAGGGGCCGGGGAGCTGTTTTTT.

V is TRBV2 and J is TRBJ2-7; 8 bases are shared with TRBD1. The CDR3 totals 15 residues. The germline gives CDR1 SNHLY, CDR2 FYNNEI. The V and J ends lost 6 bases and 6 bases, in that order; junction bases with no gene match: 13. The CDR3, as DNA: TGTGCCAGCAGACCCTGGACAGGGCAGTCGGGCGAGCAGTACTTC. Translated, it gives CASRPWTGQSGEQYF.

The chain recombines TRBV5-4 with TRBJ2-1; TRBD2 aligns across 10 bases. Germline trimming cut 0 bases from V and 7 bases from J; bases unmatched to any gene: 10. The CDR3 is 17 residues long. CDR1 and CDR2 from the germline V gene are SGHNT and YYREEE (reference sequence). The CDR3 DNA reads TGTGCCAGCAGCTTGGTGGTCTCTAGCGGGAGTTTGAATGAGCAGTTCTTC. Translated: CASSLVVSSGSLNEQFF. The variable domain in full, with the rest retrieved from reference TRBV5-4 and TRBJ2-1, is ETGVTQSPTHLIKTRGQQVTLRCSSQSGHNTVSWYQQALGQGPQFIFQYYREEENGRGNFPPRFSGLQFPNYSSELNVNALELDDSALYLCASSLVVSSGSLNEQFFGPGTRLTVL.

Only a few counts were recorded for this clone. The CDR3 sequence: CAWRSSYNSPLHF. The CDR3 DNA sequence: TGTGCCTGGAGGAGTTCCTATAATTCACCCCTCCACTTT. This chain links TRBV30 with TRBJ1-6; D is unclear. CDR1 is GTSNPN, CDR2 SVGIG, per germline (reference sequence). This CDR3 spans 13 amino acids. The V end lost 3 bases, the J end lost 1 base, and 4 bases lay between the germline ends.

The rearrangement uses TRBV30 and TRBJ1-3; the match to TRBD1 covers 10 bases. Germline loops: CDR1 GTSNPN, CDR2 SVGIG (reference sequence). The CDR3 consists of 14 residues. The J segment lost 7 bases and the V segment lost 3 bases, leaving 6 bases of the junction unmatched. Here the CDR3 DNA reads TGTGCCTGGAGAGCTACGGGACAGGGGAACACCATATATTTT. Its protein product is CAWRATGQGNTIYF.

This sequence joins TRBV9 and TRBJ2-6; D is perhaps TRBD1 (5 bases). CDR3 size: 18 residues. Trimming stripped 5 bases from V and 3 bases from J, with 21 bases between. Germline CDR1 reads SGDLS; CDR2 reads YYNGEE. CDR3 in amino acids: CASSQTLGASLGANVLTF. CDR3 bases: TGTGCCAGCAGTCAGACCCTTGGGGCCTCGCTTGGGGCCAACGTCCTGACTTTC. Complete variable domain (other parts from reference TRBV9 and TRBJ2-6): DSGVTQTPKHLITATGQRVTLRCSPRSGDLSVYWYQQSLDQGLQFLIQYYNGEERAKGNILERFSAQQFPDLHSELNLSSLELGDSALYFCASSQTLGASLGANVLTFGAGSRLTVL.

This chain joins TRBV6-6 and TRBJ1-2; TRBD1 aligns across 8 bases. This CDR3 is 14 amino acids long. Germline CDR1 MNHNY, CDR2 SVGAGI (reference sequence). The ends lost 7 bases at V and 0 bases at J; junction bases unmatched: 4. The CDR3 here is CASNRGTANYGYTF. The CDR3 coding sequence is TGTGCCAGCAACAGGGGGACCGCTAACTATGGCTACACCTTC.

This clone was seen a handful of times. The chain is built from TRBV6-5 and TRBJ1-1, with D tentatively TRBD1 (6 bases). From germline, CDR1 is MNHEY and CDR2 SVGAGI. Trimming took 5 bases from V and 0 from J, leaving 10 bases between them. CDR3 length: 14 amino acids. Here the CDR3 reads CASSRQGMNTEAFF. CDR3 DNA sequence: TGTGCCAGCAGTCGGCAGGGGATGAACACTGAAGCTTTCTTT.

This clone was seen more than once but under ten times. The chain joins TRBV7-2 to TRBJ2-7; a possible D gene is TRBD1 (5 bases). The germline CDR1 and CDR2 sequences are SGHTA and FQGNSA. This CDR3 contains 14 residues. Trimming took 3 bases from V and 3 from J, leaving 12 bases between them. CDR3 protein: CASSFSSTDYEQYF. The CDR3 nucleotides read TGTGCCAGCAGCTTCTCTTCGACAGACTACGAGCAGTACTTC.

The chain links TRBV19 to TRBJ1-3, with 8 bases matching TRBD1. Germline CDR1 and CDR2: LNHDA and SQIVND (reference sequence). The junction had 7 bases not matched to a gene; V was cut back by 5 bases and J by 7 bases. There are 14 residues in the CDR3. The CDR3 loop reads CASSRGQGGNTIYF. For the CDR3, the DNA is TGTGCCAGTAGTCGAGGACAGGGCGGGAACACCATATATTTT.

This clone was observed a handful of times. The gene calls are TRBV18 and TRBJ1-5; 8 nucleotides line up with TRBD1. Germline lookup yields CDR1 KGHSH and CDR2 LQKENI. Trimming removed 8 bases from V and 2 bases from J; junction bases left unmatched: 5. The CDR3 runs to 14 residues. The CDR3 nucleotides read TGTGCCAGCGCGACAGGGGCTGGCAATCAGCCCCAGCATTTT. Translation: CASATGAGNQPQHF.

This chain joins TRBV3-1 (or the pseudogene TRBV3-2) and TRBJ2-5, with 10 bases fitting TRBD1. CDR1 LGHDT and CDR2 YNNKEL come from the germline V gene (reference sequence). The CDR3 sequence is 15 residues long. V dropped 7 bases and J dropped 4; count of bases not matched to a gene: 9. The CDR3 DNA sequence: TGTGCCAGCATCTCGACAGGGGGCGCGGGAGAGACCCAGTACTTC. Its protein is CASISTGGAGETQYF.

The chain is built from TRBV24-1 and TRBJ2-7, with D perhaps matching TRBD1 (5 bases). Germline V gene data show CDR1 as KGHDR and CDR2 as SFDVKD. V was pared by 7 bases and J by 1 base, with 16 bases between. CDR3 length: 15 residues. CDR3 sequence: CATRPWGAKSYEQYF. CDR3 bases: TGTGCCACCAGGCCCTGGGGCGCGAAGTCCTACGAGCAGTACTTC.

The chain recombines TRBV24-1 with TRBJ2-5; 8 bases match TRBD1. Germline CDR1 is KGHDR and CDR2 is SFDVKD. With 5 bases clipped from V and 5 bases from J, the junction kept 6 bases outside the gene matches. The CDR3 contains 14 residues. CDR3 region: CATSGQGAWETQYF. The CDR3 DNA sequence: TGTGCCACCAGTGGCCAGGGGGCATGGGAGACCCAGTACTTC.

V is TRBV18 and J is TRBJ1-2; D not resolved. This CDR3 is built from 14 residues. Trimming left V 0 bases short and J 0 bases short, with 5 bases between. The germline CDR1 and CDR2 sequences are KGHSH and LQKENI. CDR3 sequence (DNA): TGTGCCAGCTCACCACCAGCCCCTAACTATGGCTACACCTTC. Translating it yields CASSPPAPNYGYTF.

This clone is a singleton in its sample. Germline and junction disagree at one end, which may indicate a read error. The J gene is TRBJ2-3, the V gene TRBV3-1 (or the pseudogene TRBV3-2), with TRBD1 matching 9 bases. This CDR3 contains 11 residues. Per germline, CDR1 LGHDT and CDR2 YNNKEL (reference sequence). The CDR3 reads CASSQGDRVGF. The CDR3 DNA is TGTGCCAGCAGCCAGGGGGACAGGGTAGGTTTT.

The CDR3 loop reads CASSRGELLAKNIQYF. CDR3 sequence (DNA): TGTGCCAGCAGCCGCGGGGAGCTCCTAGCCAAAAACATTCAGTACTTC. The rearrangement uses TRBV3-1 (or the pseudogene TRBV3-2) and TRBJ2-4; weak D call: TRBD2 (6 bases). CDR1 is LGHDT and CDR2 is YNNKEL in the germline V gene (reference sequence). The CDR3 runs 16 residues. Deletions cut 4 bases from V and 0 bases from J, with 13 bases between.

V gene TRBV11-2 combines with J gene TRBJ2-2, with D possibly TRBD1 on 6 matching bases. This CDR3 contains 16 residues. Deletions cut 5 bases from V and 4 bases from J, with 17 bases between. CDR1 is SGHAT and CDR2 is FQNNGV in the germline V gene. CDR3 protein: CASSVNWGRGTGELFF. The CDR3 coding sequence is TGTGCCAGCAGCGTAAACTGGGGGCGAGGCACCGGGGAGCTGTTTTTT.